A single sample gave rise to the 14 T cell receptor beta chains below, sequenced in a study of blood T cell repertoires in COVID-19. Data came from immunoSEQ multiplex PCR; TCRdb stores just in-frame clones and leaves some out. The sample includes 15,000 to 20,000 clones, roughly 87% of them seen just once. What was sequenced was peripheral blood. Receptor source: a human donor in a cohort sampled during active COVID-19.

In its sample, this clone was seen a few times. This sequence joins TRBV20-1 and TRBJ2-7, with 10 positions matching TRBD2. CDR1 and CDR2 (germline): DFQATT, SNEGSKA (reference sequence). V lost 3 bases and J lost 5; bases outside the gene matches: 10. The CDR3 has 15 amino acids. The CDR3: CSASHPSGGTDEQYF. CDR3 nucleotides: TGCAGTGCTAGTCATCCTAGCGGGGGAACAGACGAGCAGTACTTC.

The CDR3: CASSLGTLTDTQYF. CDR3 nucleotide sequence: TGTGCCAGCAGCTTAGGGACTCTCACAGATACGCAGTATTTT. The genes are TRBV7-2 and TRBJ2-3; TRBD2 might be the D (5 bases). This CDR3 region has 14 residues. V was pared by 1 base and J by 2 bases, with 7 bases between. CDR1 is SGHTA and CDR2 is FQGNSA in the germline V gene.

This rearrangement joins TRBV19 to TRBJ2-5; the D is unclear. V lost 3 bases and J lost 6, with 8 bases in between. This CDR3 is 12 amino acids long. From germline, CDR1 is LNHDA and CDR2 SQIVND (reference sequence). The CDR3 nucleotides read TGTGCCAGTAGTATGAATAGCAAGACCCAGTACTTC. Protein product: CASSMNSKTQYF.

The chain uses TRBV5-6 and TRBJ2-3, with TRBD2 as a possible D gene (6 bases). Between the trimmed V and J ends, which lost 3 bases and 2 bases, there was a span of 25 bases. Per germline, CDR1 SGHDT and CDR2 YYEEEE. This CDR3 has 19 residues. Written as DNA, the CDR3 is TGTGCCAGCAGCTACCTGTCGTCGGGGGACCTACCTTACACAGATACGCAGTATTTT. It translates to CASSYLSSGDLPYTDTQYF.

This clone was counted a few times. V usage is TRBV19 and J usage is TRBJ1-1; D is ambiguous. V lost 5 bases, J lost 0 bases, and 10 bases lay in between. The germline V gene encodes CDR1 LNHDA and CDR2 SQIVND (reference sequence). The CDR3 is 14 amino acids. CDR3 DNA sequence: TGTGCCAGTAGTGCCCAATCGGTGAACACTGAAGCTTTCTTT. Amino acids: CASSAQSVNTEAFF.

The J gene is TRBJ1-1, the V gene TRBV5-1; TRBD1 agrees at 8 bases. The CDR3 totals 15 residues. Germline V gene sequence: CDR1 SGHRS, CDR2 YFSETQ. V lost 0 bases and J lost 3; bases outside the gene matches: 4. CDR3 DNA: TGCGCCAGCAGCTTGGCGGGACAGGTCCACACTGAAGCTTTCTTT. It is translated as CASSLAGQVHTEAFF.

This chain uses TRBV5-1 with TRBJ2-7; D perhaps matches TRBD1 (6 bases). Trimming stripped 0 bases from V and 6 bases from J, with 10 bases between. The germline CDR1 and CDR2 sequences are SGHRS and YFSETQ. The CDR3 runs to 13 residues. CDR3: CASSLGQAIEQYF. CDR3 in DNA: TGCGCCAGCAGCTTGGGACAGGCTATCGAGCAGTACTTC.

The rearrangement joins TRBV6-5 to TRBJ2-1; TRBD1 might be the D (7 bases). The germline V gene has CDR1 MNHEY and CDR2 SVGAGI. Trimming took 6 bases from V and 8 from J, leaving 11 bases between them. The CDR3 contains 12 residues. The CDR3 reads CASRQGGYEQFF. CDR3 coding DNA: TGTGCCAGCAGGCAGGGGGGCTATGAGCAGTTCTTC.

The V gene is TRBV6-1, the J gene TRBJ1-1; 8 positions match TRBD1. J gave up 2 bases and V 4 bases, and 9 bases lay outside the gene matches. Germline assignment: CDR1 MNHNS and CDR2 SASEGT. CDR3 length: 16 amino acids. The DNA for the CDR3 is TGTGCCAGCAGTGCCCCCACAGGGGGAACCAACACTGAAGCTTTCTTT. Translated, it gives CASSAPTGGTNTEAFF.

The chain couples TRBV5-1 to TRBJ1-2; a weak D match, TRBD1 (5 bases). The V and J ends lost 0 bases and 4 bases respectively, with 13 bases between them. This CDR3 is 15 amino acids long. Germline lookup yields CDR1 SGHRS and CDR2 YFSETQ. DNA for the CDR3: TGCGCCAGCAGCTTGGGGGCAGGGCTGGGCTATGGCTACACCTTC. This codes for CASSLGAGLGYGYTF.

The gene calls are TRBV5-4 and TRBJ1-2; 8 bases map to TRBD1. CDR3 size: 12 residues. Germline V gives CDR1 SGHNT, CDR2 YYREEE (reference sequence). J gave up 9 bases and V 3 bases, and 4 bases lay outside the gene matches. The CDR3 region is CASSSGGPSYTF. Here the CDR3 DNA reads TGTGCCAGCAGCTCAGGGGGCCCGAGCTACACCTTC.

The chain couples TRBV5-4 to TRBJ1-2, with 8 bases lining up with TRBD1. The length of the CDR3 is 16 residues. Germline values: CDR1 SGHNT, CDR2 YYREEE (reference sequence). Trimming removed 0 bases from V and 0 bases from J; junction bases left unmatched: 4. The CDR3 nucleotides are TGTGCCAGCAGCTTGGGGACAGGGAAAGCTAACTATGGCTACACCTTC. Residues: CASSLGTGKANYGYTF.

The count of this clone is one. The chain recombines TRBV7-2 with TRBJ1-4, with unresolved D. CDR1 and CDR2 from the germline V gene are SGHTA and FQGNSA. V lost 5 bases and J lost 0, with 16 bases in between. This CDR3 is 17 amino acids long. The DNA for the CDR3 is TGTGCCAGCAGCCCCCTCGGCGGTTTTGCAACTAATGAAAAACTGTTTTTT. Its protein product is CASSPLGGFATNEKLFF. The full variable domain, its missing parts supplied by reference TRBV7-2 and TRBJ1-4, is GAGVSQSPSNKVTEKGKDVELRCDPISGHTALYWYRQSLGQGLEFLIYFQGNSAPDKSGLPSDRFSAERTGGSVSTLTIQRTQQEDSAVYLCASSPLGGFATNEKLFFGSGTQLSVL.

The V gene is TRBV7-8, the J gene TRBJ1-5, with 11 bases fitting TRBD1. Germline CDR1 reads SGHVS; CDR2 reads FQNEAQ. The V segment lost 1 base and the J segment 0 bases; nucleotides outside the gene matches: 2. This CDR3 is built from 17 residues. This CDR3 is CASSLGDRGFSNQPQHF. CDR3 coding DNA: TGTGCCAGCAGCTTAGGGGACAGGGGGTTTAGCAATCAGCCCCAGCATTTT.